This TCR beta chain was identified in a study of T cells in tuberculosis. The CDR3 is 16 amino acids. Germline CDR1 SGHRS, CDR2 YFSETQ. V was shortened by 0 bases and J by 3 bases, with 13 bases between the two germline ends. Sequencing used immunoSEQ multiplex PCR; TCRdb keeps in-frame clones, though not all of them. The sample comprises tens of thousands of clones, just over 90% of which are singletons, and around 2% rests with the top ten. Sorting used thawed, overnight-rested PBMC stained with anti-CD3, a viability dye and GMM-loaded CD1B tetramer. C32 glucose monomycolate from Rhodococcus equi was loaded onto the CD1B tetramers.

The sequence was obtained from an adult woman with latent tuberculosis. The sample comprised CD1b-GMM tetramer-negative cells sorted from PBMCs. V usage is TRBV5-1 and J usage is TRBJ2-1, with a tentative D call TRBD1 (6 bases). The CDR3: CASSLEAGVHYNEQFF. CDR3 DNA sequence: TGCGCCAGCAGCTTGGAGGCAGGGGTCCACTACAATGAGCAGTTCTTC.